The clone carrying this T cell receptor (beta chain) was counted ten times or more. Its antigen is still unknown. Time point of the sample: persistent/refractory GD, antithyroid drugs over 5 years with positive TRAb. Extracted PBMC RNA gave rise to the TCR library. In this cohort, patients came from an endocrinology department located in Xi'an, China. The data originate from a study of regulatory T cells in long-lasting Graves disease. Study observations and caveats: Newly diagnosed Graves' patients had higher TCR diversity than persistent ones. Examination was confined to peripheral blood, excluding thyroid tissue.

TCR beta libraries were built with iRepertoire HTBI primers and Arm-PCR of CDR3 regions. TCRdb processed the multiplex PCR reads anew with MiXCR; each CDR3 protein has one entry. Altogether 700,000 or so distinct CDR3 sequences are present, around 30% being singletons, with the ten largest covering roughly 41%. The specimen was peripheral blood mononuclear cells (PBMCs), collected when the disease was refractory, from a patient treated with antithyroid drugs. This TCR was sampled from a female donor with Graves disease.

The chain's CDR3 is CASSFLLAGNTGELFF. CDR3 bases: TGTGCCAGCAGTTTCCTTCTAGCGGGTAACACCGGGGAGCTGTTTTTT. The gene calls are TRBV12-3 or TRBV12-4 and TRBJ2-2, with TRBD2 matching 8 bases. Germline trimming cut 3 bases from V and 2 bases from J; bases unmatched to any gene: 5. This CDR3 has 16 amino acids.